Reported below is one TCR beta chain. The sample comes from a study of T cell clusters in autoimmune cytopenias. Each sample's input was approximately 0.25 ug genomic DNA, 38,000 or so genome equivalents. TRB rearrangements were amplified by touch-down multiplex PCR with mixed TRB-A/B primers. One entry per CDR3 protein, without DNA, is what TCRdb gives after re-calling the multiplex PCR reads. The sample includes some 6,000 distinct CDR3 sequences. The CDR3 has 16 amino acids. CDR1 is KGHSH, CDR2 LQKENI, per germline. This sample was also put to use in a study of T cell repertoires in aging, cancer and after chemotherapy. From that second work: Donor ages fell into six groups from 30 or younger up to 70 or older.

The TCR comes from a human donor in good health. The gene calls are TRBV18 and TRBJ1-5. Specimen: peripheral blood. CDR3 protein: CASSPRDRVLHQPQHF.